Following are 13 T cell receptor beta chains from one sample sequenced in a study of radiotherapy plus CTLA-4 blockade in lung cancer. Sequencing was performed with immunoSEQ multiplex PCR; in TCRdb, only in-frame clones are kept and a portion is missing. The sample has about 76,000 clones, 60% to 85% seen once. The sample consisted of peripheral blood, taken from a patient treated with radiotherapy plus ipilimumab. These receptors all stem from a human donor with non-small cell lung cancer whose response to radiotherapy plus ipilimumab could not be evaluated. Some clones in this sample may be carry-over from other donors' samples.

This chain connects TRBV6-6 to TRBJ2-1; TRBD2 aligns across 8 bases. Germline values: CDR1 MNHNY, CDR2 SVGAGI (reference sequence). J gave up 6 bases and V 2 bases, and 6 bases lay outside the gene matches. CDR3 length equals 15 residues. The CDR3 region is CASSYGRGDLNEQFF. CDR3 nucleotides: TGTGCCAGCAGTTACGGGCGGGGGGACCTCAATGAGCAGTTCTTC.

The chain is built from TRBV19 and TRBJ1-6; D not certain. CDR1 is LNHDA, CDR2 SQIVND, per germline (reference sequence). The germline V and J ends were trimmed by 2 bases and 5 bases, with 10 bases remaining between them. This CDR3 comprises 15 residues. In DNA, the CDR3 is TGTGCCAGTAGTATACGGGAACTTGATAATTCACCCCTCCACTTT. Translation: CASSIRELDNSPLHF.

The rearrangement joins TRBV7-8 to TRBJ2-7, with TRBD1 identical over 8 bases. The CDR3 spans 15 residues. The trim removed 1 base at V and 9 bases at J, leaving 11 bases unmatched. Germline CDR1 SGHVS, CDR2 FQNEAQ. The CDR3 coding sequence is TGTGCCAGCAGCTTAGTGGCTGGACAGGGTGTTCGGCAGTACTTC. Translation gives CASSLVAGQGVRQYF.

The chain recombines TRBV10-3 with TRBJ2-1; 8 nucleotides line up with TRBD2. Per the germline V gene, CDR1 is ENHRY and CDR2 is SYGVKD. The trim removed 9 bases at V and 2 bases at J, leaving 6 bases unmatched. The length of the CDR3 is 14 residues. CDR3 protein: CAIQRGGAYNEQFF. CDR3 nucleotides: TGTGCCATTCAACGGGGGGGTGCCTACAATGAGCAGTTCTTC.

The chain links TRBV5-1 to TRBJ2-7; the D gene is possibly TRBD1 (6 bases). Germline lookup yields CDR1 SGHRS and CDR2 YFSETQ. The CDR3 is made up of 16 amino acids. Trimming removed 2 bases from V and 2 bases from J, with 17 bases in between. The CDR3 region is CASSFGGLPGAYEQYF. CDR3 coding DNA: TGCGCCAGCAGCTTCGGTGGGCTGCCAGGGGCCTACGAGCAGTACTTC.

V and J are TRBV7-2 and TRBJ2-7, with 7 bases lining up with TRBD1. CDR3 length: 15 amino acids. The V segment lost 5 bases and the J segment 7 bases; nucleotides outside the gene matches: 14. Germline CDR1 and CDR2: SGHTA and FQGNSA. Here the CDR3 reads CASSHQADRDVEQYF. In DNA form, the CDR3 reads TGTGCCAGCAGCCACCAGGCCGACAGGGACGTGGAGCAGTACTTC.

The V gene is TRBV30, the J gene TRBJ2-3; 9 positions match TRBD1. Trimming removed 2 bases from V and 5 bases from J; junction bases left unmatched: 5. CDR1 and CDR2 (germline): GTSNPN, SVGIG (reference sequence). The CDR3 has 14 residues. In DNA form, the CDR3 reads TGTGCCTGGAGTACCGGGACAGGGAGAGATACGCAGTATTTT. Protein: CAWSTGTGRDTQYF. The full variable domain, with the rest looked up from reference TRBV30 and TRBJ2-3, is SQTIHQWPATLVQPVGSPLSLECTVEGTSNPNLYWYRQAAGRGLQLLFYSVGIGQISSEVPQNLSASRPQDRQFILSSKKLLLSDSGFYLCAWSTGTGRDTQYFGPGTRLTVL.

The CDR3 nucleotides read TGTGCCAGCAGCCAGATCCAGGGAACCTACGAGCAGTACTTC. This encodes CASSQIQGTYEQYF. V gene TRBV6-5 combines with J gene TRBJ2-7; maybe TRBD1 (5 bases). This CDR3 has 14 residues. V lost 6 bases and J 2 bases, leaving 14 bases between the germline ends. Germline CDR1 is MNHEY and CDR2 is SVGAGI.

The chain employs TRBV5-6 and TRBJ2-3; D possibly corresponds to TRBD2 (5 bases). There are 16 residues in the CDR3. Germline V gives CDR1 SGHDT, CDR2 YYEEEE. Deletions cut 3 bases from V and 0 bases from J, with 14 bases between. The CDR3 coding sequence is TGTGCCAGCAGCTCCAGGACTTCCCGAAGCACAGATACGCAGTATTTT. This sequence encodes CASSSRTSRSTDTQYF.

This clone turned up a few times. The chain uses TRBV10-3 and TRBJ1-5; no definite D call. V lost 5 bases and J lost 3, with 8 bases in between. Germline V gene sequence: CDR1 ENHRY, CDR2 SYGVKD. This CDR3 contains 13 residues. The CDR3, as DNA: TGTGCCATCAGTCCGGGATACAATCAGCCCCAGCATTTT. Protein product: CAISPGYNQPQHF.

This clone was recorded only once. This sequence joins TRBV11-3 and TRBJ2-6; no firm D call. Trimming removed 4 bases at V and 0 bases at J, with 7 bases between. The germline gives CDR1 SGHNT, CDR2 YENEEA. The CDR3 is 15 amino acids. CDR3 sequence (DNA): TGTGCCAGCAGCTCCGCAGGCTCTGGGGCCAACGTCCTGACTTTC. It yields the protein CASSSAGSGANVLTF.

A few counts support this clone. The V gene is TRBV18, the J gene TRBJ1-4; possibly TRBD1 for D (6 bases). Germline assignment: CDR1 KGHSH and CDR2 LQKENI. Trimming cost V 6 bases and J 10 bases, with 24 bases left between them. This CDR3 region has 16 residues. This CDR3 reads CASSSSSPGQSLKLFF. CDR3 in DNA: TGTGCCAGCTCCTCTTCCTCCCCCGGACAGTCGCTAAAACTGTTTTTT.

V is TRBV27 and J is TRBJ1-2, with D unclear. Germline CDR1 is MNHEY and CDR2 is SMNVEV (reference sequence). This CDR3 comprises 14 residues. With 3 bases removed from V and 3 bases from J, the gap between germline ends came to 11 bases. CDR3: CASSFRSPDYGYTF. The CDR3 nucleotides read TGTGCCAGCAGTTTTCGCTCTCCGGACTATGGCTACACCTTC.